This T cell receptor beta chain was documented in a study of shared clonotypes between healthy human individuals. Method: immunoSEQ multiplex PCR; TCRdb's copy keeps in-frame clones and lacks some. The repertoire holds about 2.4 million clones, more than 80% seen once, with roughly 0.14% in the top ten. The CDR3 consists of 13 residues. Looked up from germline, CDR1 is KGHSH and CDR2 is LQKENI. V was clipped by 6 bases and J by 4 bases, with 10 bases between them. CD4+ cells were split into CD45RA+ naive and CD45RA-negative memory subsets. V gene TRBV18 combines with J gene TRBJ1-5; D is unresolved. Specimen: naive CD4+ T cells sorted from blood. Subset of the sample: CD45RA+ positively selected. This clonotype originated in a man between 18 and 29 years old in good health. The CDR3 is CASSGGANQPQHF. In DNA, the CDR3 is TGTGCCAGCTCGGGAGGCGCTAATCAGCCCCAGCATTTT.